The following is a T cell receptor (beta chain) sequence with its context. A second PCR, run for roughly 7 to 11 cycles, used a sample-barcoded 5' primer plus a J-beta primer mix. TCRdb fed the 5' RACE reads into MiXCR, producing one record per CDR3 protein. The table shows roughly 570,000 distinct CDR3 sequences, with 25% to 30% occurring only once. Germline CDR1 reads MNHNS; CDR2 reads SASEGT. The CDR3 loop spans 16 amino acids. This entry belongs to a study of blood T cells in healthy people across ages. This receptor was obtained from a woman aged 70-85 years in good health. Source material: blood. The chain is built from TRBV6-1 and TRBJ2-5; TRBD2 aligns across 11 bases. The DNA end is more similar to TRBJ2-7, so the J call may be wrong. The CDR3 sequence is CASSDGGLAEMYEQYF. The CDR3, as DNA: TGTGCCAGCAGTGATGGGGGACTAGCGGAGATGTACGAGCAGTACTTC.